This passage covers 10 T cell receptor beta chains from one sample sequenced in a study of cytomegalovirus exposure and HLA in healthy donors. TCRdb's copy holds only in-frame clones and misses some; the assay was immunoSEQ multiplex PCR. Counted here are around 130,000 clones, 89% occurring once; the ten biggest clones make up about 3.7%. The sequencing input was PBMCs. Receptor source: a man under 40 in good health and CMV-seronegative.

This clone was counted a few times. V usage is TRBV6-1 and J usage is TRBJ1-5; TRBD1 might be the D (6 bases). The CDR3 sequence is 13 residues long. Germline lookup yields CDR1 MNHNS and CDR2 SASEGT. V lost 4 bases to trimming and J lost 6 bases, with 10 bases between them. CDR3 in amino acids: CASSVQGFQPQHF. The CDR3, as DNA: TGTGCCAGCAGTGTACAGGGTTTTCAGCCCCAGCATTTT.

The genes are TRBV10-1 and TRBJ1-5, with 9 bases identical to TRBD1. J lost 3 bases, V lost 7 bases, and 7 bases had no gene match. This CDR3 region has 15 residues. Germline CDR1 reads WNHNN; CDR2 reads SYGVQD (reference sequence). Here the CDR3 reads CASTGGDRDNQPQHF. DNA of the CDR3: TGCGCCAGCACCGGAGGGGACAGGGACAATCAGCCCCAGCATTTT.

This rearrangement joins TRBV28 to TRBJ1-1; D is ambiguous. This CDR3 region has 16 residues. V lost 2 bases, J lost 4 bases, and 17 bases lay in between. The germline gives CDR1 MDHEN, CDR2 SYDVKM. The CDR3 bases are TGTGCCAGCAGTTTAACAGCCTCTGGGTTTGGCACTGAAGCTTTCTTT. It is translated as CASSLTASGFGTEAFF.

This clone was seen once. V and J are TRBV7-6 and TRBJ2-7; 9 bases align to TRBD1. V shed 5 bases and J 3 bases; nucleotides not matched to a gene: 5. Germline CDR1 SGHVS, CDR2 FNYEAQ. This CDR3 contains 14 residues. The CDR3 DNA sequence: TGTGCCAGCAGCCCCGGGGACAGGGACTACGAGCAGTACTTC. Protein sequence: CASSPGDRDYEQYF.

This sequence joins TRBV4-1 and TRBJ1-4, with D maybe TRBD1 (5 bases). V was trimmed by 2 bases and J by 8 bases, leaving 15 bases between them. The CDR3 contains 15 residues. Germline values: CDR1 MGHRA, CDR2 YSYEKL. This CDR3 is CASSQRGGGMEKLFF. In DNA form, the CDR3 reads TGCGCCAGCAGCCAACGCGGGGGGGGTATGGAAAAACTGTTTTTT.

This rearrangement joins TRBV11-2 to TRBJ1-2; 9 bases agree with TRBD1. The CDR3 totals 15 residues. Germline trimming cut 4 bases from V and 8 bases from J; bases unmatched to any gene: 11. Germline V CDR1 and CDR2: SGHAT, FQNNGV. CDR3 sequence (DNA): TGTGCCAGCAGCTCTTTACCGGGACAGGGAAAAGGCTACACCTTC. Amino acid sequence: CASSSLPGQGKGYTF.

The V gene is TRBV19, the J gene TRBJ2-1; TRBD2 agrees at 7 bases. This CDR3 spans 15 amino acids. V lost 1 base, J lost 0 bases, and 0 bases stayed unmatched. Per germline, CDR1 LNHDA and CDR2 SQIVND (reference sequence). CDR3: CASSIASGSYNEQFF. DNA for the CDR3: TGTGCCAGTAGTATAGCTAGCGGCTCCTACAATGAGCAGTTCTTC.

The V call is TRBV2, the J call TRBJ2-1; 12 nucleotides line up with TRBD2. V shed 11 bases and J 6 bases; nucleotides not matched to a gene: 5. Germline CDR1 and CDR2: SNHLY and FYNNEI. This CDR3 has 13 residues. CDR3 bases: TGTGCCCGAGCGACTAGCGGGGGCAATGAGCAGTTCTTC. Protein: CARATSGGNEQFF.

This clone was picked up one time. The V gene is TRBV4-2, the J gene TRBJ1-3, with no clear D. CDR3 length: 15 amino acids. The germline V gene encodes CDR1 LGHNA and CDR2 YNFKEQ. V was clipped by 0 bases and J by 0 bases, with 6 bases between them. CDR3 sequence (DNA): TGTGCCAGCAGCCAAGACCGAGACTCTGGAAACACCATATATTTT. Protein product: CASSQDRDSGNTIYF.

The chain couples TRBV11-3 to TRBJ2-7; 7 bases map to TRBD2. V gave up 5 bases and J gave up 2 bases; unmatched junction bases: 12. This CDR3 contains 16 residues. Germline values: CDR1 SGHNT, CDR2 YENEEA. CDR3 nucleotides: TGTGCCAGCAGCCTCCCACTCAGCGGGGCAACCTACGAGCAGTACTTC. Residues: CASSLPLSGATYEQYF.